This T cell receptor (beta chain) comes out of a study of tissue T cells after allogeneic stem cell transplantation. General study findings and limits: Alloreactivity or antigen specificity of tissue TCRs was not determined; some clones might be host cells.

Germline V gives CDR1 LGHNA, CDR2 YNFKEQ. This CDR3 is built from 15 residues. Trimming at V came to 4 bases and at J to 6 bases, leaving 11 bases not matched to a gene. This clone was recorded once. The target antigen is unknown. TCRdb's copy holds only in-frame clones and misses some; the assay was immunoSEQ multiplex PCR. The data contain more than 7,000 clones, approximately 53% of them seen just once; the ten biggest clones take up about a fifth. V gene TRBV4-2 combines with J gene TRBJ1-2; TRBD1 agrees at 7 bases. The sample was tissue from the jejunum, taken at autopsy. The receptor was isolated from a female donor older than 55 with lung cancer. The CDR3 loop is CASSRTSGGENGYTF. The CDR3, as DNA: TGTGCCAGCAGCCGCACCTCAGGGGGAGAGAATGGCTACACCTTC.